This TCR beta chain was captured by sequencing in a study of spatial heterogeneity in lung cancer. In the study overall: Matched bulk RNA-seq yielded a T cell module score, and TCR transcript counts in tumor regions correlated strongly with that score. Findings of the study overall: Within tumors, counts of expanded alpha and beta TCRs tracked tumor mutation counts.

The time point denotes: sample taken at primary tumor resection. Trimming left V 3 bases short and J 3 bases short, with 8 bases between. This CDR3 is built from 12 residues. CDR1 SQVTM and CDR2 ANQGSEA come from the germline V gene. This clonotype was recorded at least ten times. No antigen is known for it. The library was designed around alpha chains, so this beta chain is a stray read whose abundance carries little weight. TCRdb used MiXCR to reprocess the 5' RACE reads, holding one entry per CDR3 protein. The repertoire holds some 9,900 distinct CDR3 sequences, with 12% as singletons. This specimen was lung tumor tissue, taken at surgery. The chain uses TRBV29-1 and TRBJ2-5; D not resolved. This TCR was sampled from a male donor with early-stage non-small cell lung cancer. CDR3 DNA sequence: TGCAGCGTTGATGGTAGGGAAGAGACCCAGTACTTC. Its translation is CSVDGREETQYF. The full variable domain, completed using reference TRBV29-1 and TRBJ2-5, is SAVISQKPSRDICQRGTSLTIQCQVDSQVTMMFWYRQQPGQSLTLIATANQGSEATYESGFVIDKFPISRPNLTFSTLTVSNMSPEDSSIYLCSVDGREETQYFGPGTRLLVL.